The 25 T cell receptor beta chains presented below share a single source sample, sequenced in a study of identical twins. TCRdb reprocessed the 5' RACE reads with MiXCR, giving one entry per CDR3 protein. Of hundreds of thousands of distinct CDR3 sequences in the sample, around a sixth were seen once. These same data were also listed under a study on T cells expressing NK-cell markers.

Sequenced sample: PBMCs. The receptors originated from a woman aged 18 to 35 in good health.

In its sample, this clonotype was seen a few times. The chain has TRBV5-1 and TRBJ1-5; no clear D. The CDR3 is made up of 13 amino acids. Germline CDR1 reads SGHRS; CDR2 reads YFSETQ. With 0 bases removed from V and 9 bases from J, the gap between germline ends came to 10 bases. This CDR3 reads CASSLDQDAPQHF. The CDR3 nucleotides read TGCGCCAGCAGCTTGGACCAAGATGCGCCCCAGCATTTT.

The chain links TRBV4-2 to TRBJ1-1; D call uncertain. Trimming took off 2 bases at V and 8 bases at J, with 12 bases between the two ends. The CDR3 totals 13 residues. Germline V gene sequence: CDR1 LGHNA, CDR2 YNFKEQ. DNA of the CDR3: TGTGCCAGCAGCCAAAATACGAGGGAGGAAGCTTTCTTT. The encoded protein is CASSQNTREEAFF.

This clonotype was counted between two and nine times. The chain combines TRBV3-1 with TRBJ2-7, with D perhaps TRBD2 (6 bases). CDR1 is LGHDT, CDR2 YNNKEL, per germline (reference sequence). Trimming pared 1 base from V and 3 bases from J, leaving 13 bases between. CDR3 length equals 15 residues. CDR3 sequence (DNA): TGTGCCAGCAGCCAAGGCCCCACTAGCCTCTACGAGCAGTACTTC. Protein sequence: CASSQGPTSLYEQYF.

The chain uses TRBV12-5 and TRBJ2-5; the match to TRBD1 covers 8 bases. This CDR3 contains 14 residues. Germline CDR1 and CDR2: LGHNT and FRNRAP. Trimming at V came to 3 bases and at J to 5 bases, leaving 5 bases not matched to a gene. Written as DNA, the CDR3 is TGTGCTAGTGGTTTCGGACAGGGTCTGGAGACCCAGTACTTC. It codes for CASGFGQGLETQYF.

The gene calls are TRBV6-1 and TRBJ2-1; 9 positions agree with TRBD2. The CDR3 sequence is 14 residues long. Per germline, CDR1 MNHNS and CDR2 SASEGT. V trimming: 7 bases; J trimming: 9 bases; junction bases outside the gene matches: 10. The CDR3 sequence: CASMVLAGVGEQFF. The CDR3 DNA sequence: TGTGCCAGCATGGTCTTAGCGGGAGTTGGTGAGCAGTTCTTC.

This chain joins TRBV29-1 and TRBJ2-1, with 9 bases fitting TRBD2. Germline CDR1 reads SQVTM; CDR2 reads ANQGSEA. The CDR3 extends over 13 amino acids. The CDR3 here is CSLAGTSYNEQFF. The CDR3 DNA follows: TGCAGTCTAGCGGGAACCTCCTACAATGAGCAGTTCTTC.

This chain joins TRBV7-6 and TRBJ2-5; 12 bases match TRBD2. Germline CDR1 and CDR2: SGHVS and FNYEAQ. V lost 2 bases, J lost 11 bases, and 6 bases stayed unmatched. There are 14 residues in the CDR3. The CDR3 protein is CASSLTSGRPKQYF. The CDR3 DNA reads TGTGCCAGCAGCTTAACTAGCGGGAGGCCGAAGCAGTACTTC.

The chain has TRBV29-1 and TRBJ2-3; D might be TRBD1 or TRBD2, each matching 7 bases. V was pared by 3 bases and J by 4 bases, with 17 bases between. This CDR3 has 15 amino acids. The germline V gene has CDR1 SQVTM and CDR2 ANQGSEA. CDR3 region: CSVDQGEGSADTQYF. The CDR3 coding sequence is TGCAGCGTTGATCAGGGGGAGGGGTCAGCAGATACGCAGTATTTT.

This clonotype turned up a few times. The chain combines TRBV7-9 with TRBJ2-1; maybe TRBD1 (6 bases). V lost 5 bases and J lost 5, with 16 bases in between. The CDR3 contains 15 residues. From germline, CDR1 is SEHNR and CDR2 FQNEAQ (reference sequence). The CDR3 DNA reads TGTGCCAGCAGCCGAATTGGGACAACGAACAATGAGCAGTTCTTC. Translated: CASSRIGTTNNEQFF.

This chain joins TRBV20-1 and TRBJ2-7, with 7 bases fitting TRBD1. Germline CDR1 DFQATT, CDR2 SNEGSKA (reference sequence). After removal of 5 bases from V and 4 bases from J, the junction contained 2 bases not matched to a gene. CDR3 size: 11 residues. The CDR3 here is CSAGQAYEQYF. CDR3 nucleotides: TGCAGTGCTGGACAGGCATACGAGCAGTACTTC.

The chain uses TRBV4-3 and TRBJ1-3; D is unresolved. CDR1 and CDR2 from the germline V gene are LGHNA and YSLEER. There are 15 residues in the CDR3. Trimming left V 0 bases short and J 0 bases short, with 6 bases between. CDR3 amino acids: CASSQDRRSGNTIYF. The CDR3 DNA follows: TGCGCCAGCAGCCAAGACAGGCGCTCTGGAAACACCATATATTTT.

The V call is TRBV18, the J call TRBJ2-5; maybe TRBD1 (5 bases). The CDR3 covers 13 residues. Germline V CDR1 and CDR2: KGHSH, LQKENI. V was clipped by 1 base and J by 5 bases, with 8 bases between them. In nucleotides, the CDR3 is TGTGCCAGCTCACCACGGCAGGGTGAGACCCAGTACTTC. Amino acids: CASSPRQGETQYF. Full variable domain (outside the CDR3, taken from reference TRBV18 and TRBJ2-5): NAGVMQNPRHLVRRRGQEARLRCSPMKGHSHVYWYRQLPEEGLKFMVYLQKENIIDESGMPKERFSAEFPKEGPSILRIQQVVRGDSAAYFCASSPRQGETQYFGPGTRLLVL.

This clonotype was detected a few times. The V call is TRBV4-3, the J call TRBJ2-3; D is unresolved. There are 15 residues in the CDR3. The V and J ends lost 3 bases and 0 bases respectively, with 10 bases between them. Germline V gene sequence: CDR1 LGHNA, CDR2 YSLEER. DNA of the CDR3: TGCGCCAGCAGCCATACAGCTTCTAGCACAGATACGCAGTATTTT. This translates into CASSHTASSTDTQYF.

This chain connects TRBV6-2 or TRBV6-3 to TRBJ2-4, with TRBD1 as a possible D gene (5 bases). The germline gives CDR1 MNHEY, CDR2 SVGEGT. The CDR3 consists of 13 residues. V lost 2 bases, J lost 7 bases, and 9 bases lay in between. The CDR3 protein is CASSYGAANIQYF. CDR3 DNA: TGTGCCAGCAGTTACGGGGCGGCGAACATTCAGTACTTC.

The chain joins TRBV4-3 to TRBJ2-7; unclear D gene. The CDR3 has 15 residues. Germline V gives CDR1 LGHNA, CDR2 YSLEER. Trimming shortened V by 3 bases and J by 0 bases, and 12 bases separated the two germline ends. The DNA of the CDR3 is TGCGCCAGCAGCCACGAGAAACGAAGCTCCTACGAGCAGTACTTC. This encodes CASSHEKRSSYEQYF.

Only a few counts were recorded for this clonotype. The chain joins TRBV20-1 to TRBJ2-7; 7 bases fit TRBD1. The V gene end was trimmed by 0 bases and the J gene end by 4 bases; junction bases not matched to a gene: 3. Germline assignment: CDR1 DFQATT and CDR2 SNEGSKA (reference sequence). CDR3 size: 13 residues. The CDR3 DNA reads TGCAGTGCTAGAGATCAGGGACAGTACGAGCAGTACTTC. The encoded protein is CSARDQGQYEQYF.

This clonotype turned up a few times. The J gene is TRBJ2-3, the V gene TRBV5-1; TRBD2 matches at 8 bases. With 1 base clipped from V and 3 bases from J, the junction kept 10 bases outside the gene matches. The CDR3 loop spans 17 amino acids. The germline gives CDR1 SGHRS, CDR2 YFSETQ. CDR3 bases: TGCGCCAGCAGCTTGCCGGGGGGGCCATTGACGACAGATACGCAGTATTTT. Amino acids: CASSLPGGPLTTDTQYF.

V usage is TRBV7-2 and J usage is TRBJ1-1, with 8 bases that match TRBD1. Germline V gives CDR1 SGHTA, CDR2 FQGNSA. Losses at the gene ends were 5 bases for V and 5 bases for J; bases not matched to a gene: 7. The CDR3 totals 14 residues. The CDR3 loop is CASSQRQGSTEAFF. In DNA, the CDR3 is TGTGCCAGCAGCCAAAGACAGGGGTCGACTGAAGCTTTCTTT.

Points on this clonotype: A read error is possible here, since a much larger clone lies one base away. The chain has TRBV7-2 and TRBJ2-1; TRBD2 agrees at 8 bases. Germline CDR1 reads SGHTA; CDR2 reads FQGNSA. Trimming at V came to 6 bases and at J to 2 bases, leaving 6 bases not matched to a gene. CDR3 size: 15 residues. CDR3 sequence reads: CASSKAGVTYNEQFF. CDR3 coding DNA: TGTGCCAGCAGTAAAGCGGGGGTAACCTACAATGAGCAGTTCTTC.

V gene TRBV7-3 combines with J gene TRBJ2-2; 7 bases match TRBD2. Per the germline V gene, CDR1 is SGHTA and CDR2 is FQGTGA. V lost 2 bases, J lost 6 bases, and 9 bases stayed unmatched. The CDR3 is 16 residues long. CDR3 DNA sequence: TGTGCCAGCAGCTTACAAACAAAAAGCGGGGCCGGGGAGCTGTTTTTT. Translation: CASSLQTKSGAGELFF.

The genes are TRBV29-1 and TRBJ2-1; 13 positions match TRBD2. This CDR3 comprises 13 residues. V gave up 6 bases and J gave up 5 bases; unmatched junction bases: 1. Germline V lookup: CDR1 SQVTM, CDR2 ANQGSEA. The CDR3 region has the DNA TGCAGCGTCGGACTAGCGGGGGACAATGAGCAGTTCTTC. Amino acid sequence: CSVGLAGDNEQFF.

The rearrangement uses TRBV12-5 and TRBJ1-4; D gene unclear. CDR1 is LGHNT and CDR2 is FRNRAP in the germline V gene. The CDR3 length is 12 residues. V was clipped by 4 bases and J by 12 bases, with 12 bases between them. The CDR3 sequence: CASGSTAGELFF. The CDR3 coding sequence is TGTGCTAGTGGTTCCACGGCCGGGGAACTGTTTTTT.

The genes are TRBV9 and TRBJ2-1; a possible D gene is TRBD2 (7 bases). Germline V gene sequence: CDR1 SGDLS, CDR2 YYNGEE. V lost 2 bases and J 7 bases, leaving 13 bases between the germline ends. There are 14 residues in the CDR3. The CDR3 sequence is CASSVGGPRNEQFF. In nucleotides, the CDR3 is TGTGCCAGCAGCGTCGGGGGGCCAAGGAATGAGCAGTTCTTC.

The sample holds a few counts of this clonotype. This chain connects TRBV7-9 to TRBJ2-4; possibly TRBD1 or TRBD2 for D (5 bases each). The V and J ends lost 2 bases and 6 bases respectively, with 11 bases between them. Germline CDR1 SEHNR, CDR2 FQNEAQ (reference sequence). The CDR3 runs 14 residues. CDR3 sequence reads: CASSLIGARNIQYF. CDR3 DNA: TGTGCCAGCAGCTTAATCGGGGCGCGAAACATTCAGTACTTC.

DNA of the CDR3: TGTGCCAGCAGCGTCCAGTCGACAGGGGGCGGGATAGGCGGGGAGCTGTTTTTT. This translates into CASSVQSTGGGIGGELFF. The rearrangement joins TRBV9 to TRBJ2-2; 10 nucleotides align to TRBD1. The germline gives CDR1 SGDLS, CDR2 YYNGEE. V was clipped by 2 bases and J by 7 bases; unmatched bases: 14. CDR3 size: 18 residues.